One and the same sample provided the 3 T cell receptor beta chains below, sequenced in a study of CD8 T cells in ankylosing spondylitis. TCRdb called the 5' RACE reads again in MiXCR, with one record for every CDR3 protein. The sample holds 45,000 to 65,000 distinct CDR3 sequences, about 7% seen once. Sequences were obtained from blood, either unsorted or a sorted T cell fraction (not recorded which). These receptors came from a female donor with ankylosing spondylitis or in good health (not recorded which).

This clonotype was seen at least ten times. The chain links TRBV14 to TRBJ1-2, with a tentative D call TRBD1 (5 bases). The germline V gene encodes CDR1 SGHDN and CDR2 FVKESK. The CDR3 runs to 15 residues. V was pared by 0 bases and J by 7 bases, with 15 bases between. The CDR3 is CASSQEGRAWSGYTF. The CDR3 DNA sequence: TGTGCCAGCAGCCAAGAGGGGCGGGCCTGGAGTGGCTACACCTTC.

In its sample, this clonotype was seen many times. This chain connects TRBV27 to TRBJ1-2; 9 bases agree with TRBD1. This CDR3 has 17 residues. The trim removed 3 bases at V and 4 bases at J, leaving 12 bases unmatched. Germline assignment: CDR1 MNHEY and CDR2 SMNVEV (reference sequence). CDR3 bases: TGTGCCAGCAGTTTGCGGATACAGGGGGCGCTTAGCTATGGCTACACCTTC. Protein: CASSLRIQGALSYGYTF.

This clonotype was counted ten times or more. The rearrangement links TRBV12-3 or TRBV12-4 to TRBJ2-1, with 8 bases matching TRBD1. V shed 3 bases, J shed 9 bases, and the junction held 7 bases outside the gene matches. This CDR3 is 14 amino acids long. Here the CDR3 reads CASSLMTGDTEQFF. The CDR3 coding sequence is TGTGCCAGCAGTTTGATGACAGGGGATACTGAGCAGTTCTTC.